These T cell receptor beta chains were read from a single sample in a study of T-cell reconstitution after alpha-beta-depleted transplantation in children. In TCRdb, the PCR reads were re-called with MiXCR into one record per CDR3 protein. The sample yields roughly 52,000 distinct CDR3 sequences, 5.8% seen once. The input for sequencing was PBMCs, mostly from graft donor cells, taken 60 days after TCRalphabeta/CD19-depleted stem cell transplant. All receptors come from a female patient aged 2-9 years who had a stem cell transplant for aplastic anemia, so the T cells may come from the graft donor. Each CDR3 is given with its conserved first and last residue. The order of the fields is V gene, clone size, D gene, J gene, CDR3 DNA, CDR3 protein. The D gene is left open where the match is weak. Where a row states a size, it is once, few, many or the class of an expanded clone; other rows omit it.

TRBV7-3	many	-	TRBJ2-5	TGTGCCAGCAGCTTAAGGCGGGAAGAGACCCAGTACTTC	CASSLRREETQYF
TRBV19	many	-	TRBJ1-2	TGTGCCAGTAGCGTGGGGAGGACACGTTATGGCTACACCTTC	CASSVGRTRYGYTF
TRBV7-2	-	-	TRBJ1-1	TGTGCCAGCAGCTCAGCCGGGACCCAGAACACTGAAGCTTTCTTT	CASSSAGTQNTEAFF
TRBV12-3/TRBV12-4	many	TRBD2	TRBJ2-2	TGTGCCAGCAGTTTGGCGGGAGGGCTTGTTACCGGGGAGCTGTTTTTT	CASSLAGGLVTGELFF
TRBV27	few	TRBD2	TRBJ2-1	TGTGCCAGCAGTTTTCTCGCTAGCGGGACCTACAATGAGCAGTTCTTC	CASSFLASGTYNEQFF
TRBV7-6	-	TRBD2	TRBJ2-1	TGTGCCAGCAGCTTTTACGGACTAGCGGGAGGCGAAGTCTACAATGAGCAGTTCTTC	CASSFYGLAGGEVYNEQFF
TRBV3-1	many	-	TRBJ2-5	TGTGCCAGCAGCTACGGAGGGGGAGGACCAGAGACCCAGTACTTC	CASSYGGGGPETQYF
TRBV18	few	TRBD2	TRBJ2-3	TGTGCCAGCTCCCGGGAGGGCGCGACAGATACGCAGTATTTT	CASSREGATDTQYF
TRBV12-3/TRBV12-4	many	-	TRBJ1-4	TGTGCCAGCAGATCCCGCGGGCGAAATAATGAAAAACTGTTTTTT	CASRSRGRNNEKLFF
TRBV23-1	few	-	TRBJ2-7	TGCGCCAGCAGTCCTTGCGAGCAGTACTTC	CASSPCEQYF
TRBV29-1	many	-	TRBJ2-7	TGCAGCGTTGAGGTTGGGGAATACAAGGGCGAGCAGTACTTC	CSVEVGEYKGEQYF
TRBV28	few	TRBD2	TRBJ2-2	TGTGCCAGCATTTCGGGGGGGGGCCGGGGATCCGGGGAGCTGTTTTTT	CASISGGGRGSGELFF
TRBV7-9	few	-	TRBJ1-1	TGTGCCAGCAGCCCTGGGGAGTGGACTGAAGCTTTCTTT	CASSPGEWTEAFF
TRBV12-3/TRBV12-4	many	-	TRBJ2-6	TGTGCCAGCAGGGACAGCTCTGGGGCCAACGTCCTGACTTTC	CASRDSSGANVLTF
TRBV2	many	TRBD1	TRBJ2-3	TGTGCCTGTGGACAGGGTGATCCCACAGATACGCAGTATTTT	CACGQGDPTDTQYF
TRBV6-5	few	-	TRBJ1-1	TGTGCCAGCAGTCCCTTACAGGGCTTGAACACTGAAGCTTTCTTT	CASSPLQGLNTEAFF
TRBV20-1	few	TRBD1	TRBJ1-1	TGCAGTGCTAGACCGGGACAGGGGGCGCGGAACACTGAAGCTTTCTTT	CSARPGQGARNTEAFF
TRBV7-2	few	-	TRBJ1-3	TGTGCCAGCAGCTTAGCGTGGGGAAACACCATATATTTT	CASSLAWGNTIYF
TRBV7-9	many	-	TRBJ1-5	TGTGCCAGCAGCACAGGAGATGGGCCCCAGCATTTT	CASSTGDGPQHF
TRBV20-1	many	-	TRBJ1-1	TGCAGTGCTAGTTCCCTTTTACAGGGGAACACTGAAGCTTTCTTT	CSASSLLQGNTEAFF
TRBV7-9	-	-	TRBJ1-5	TGTGCCAGCAGCTCAAAGCAGGGGAGCCAGCCCCAGCATTTT	CASSSKQGSQPQHF
TRBV5-1	few	-	TRBJ2-7	TGCGCCAGCAGCTTAGGACCTCCCTACGAGCAGTACTTC	CASSLGPPYEQYF
TRBV20-1	many	TRBD2	TRBJ2-5	TGCAGTGCTAGTAGGTCGGGGGGTTCGGAGACCCAGTACTTC	CSASRSGGSETQYF
TRBV6-1	many	-	TRBJ1-1	TGTGCCAGCAGTTATGAAACGAACACTGAAGCTTTCTTT	CASSYETNTEAFF
TRBV2	many	-	TRBJ2-3	TGTGCCAGCAGTGTCTTAGTGGCAGATACGCAGTATTTT	CASSVLVADTQYF
TRBV18	few	TRBD1	TRBJ1-5	TGTGCCAGCTCACCTTCAAGGGGGCGCTCTCAGCCCCAGCATTTT	CASSPSRGRSQPQHF
TRBV3-1	few	-	TRBJ2-5	TGTGCCAGCAGCCCCAAATATCGACTAGAGCAAGAGACCCAGTACTTC	CASSPKYRLEQETQYF
TRBV5-1	many	-	TRBJ2-1	TGCGCCAGCAGCTTGGCGCTAGCTAGGAGCAATGAGCAGTTCTTC	CASSLALARSNEQFF
TRBV18	few	-	TRBJ1-5	TGTGCCAGCTCCCCGGGGGGGGGTCAGCCCCAGCATTTT	CASSPGGGQPQHF
TRBV2	many	TRBD1	TRBJ2-7	TGTGCCAGCAGTTCCTGGACAGGGAGCGAGCAGTACTTC	CASSSWTGSEQYF
TRBV27	few	TRBD2	TRBJ2-3	TGTGCCAGCAGTTTTTCCGGGACTAGCGGCACAGATACGCAGTATTTT	CASSFSGTSGTDTQYF
TRBV25-1	many	TRBD1	TRBJ2-3	TGTGCCAGCAGTGTACACAGGGGGCGGGCAGATACGCAGTATTTT	CASSVHRGRADTQYF
TRBV5-1	few	-	TRBJ2-5	TGCGCCAGCAGCGGGGAGTACCAAGAGACCCAGTACTTC	CASSGEYQETQYF
TRBV4-3	-	TRBD2	TRBJ2-3	TGCGCCAGCAGCCAAGATAATTTCCCGGGTTCCGATCTTAGACTAGCGGAAAGCACAGATACGCAGTATTTT	CASSQDNFPGSDLRLAESTDTQYF
TRBV18	many	-	TRBJ2-5	TGTGCCAGCTCACGTCCGGGAGAGACCCAGTACTTC	CASSRPGETQYF
TRBV5-5	many	-	TRBJ2-6	TGTGCCAGCAGCTTGGAGGGTACCCTCAGGGCCAACGTCCTGACTTTC	CASSLEGTLRANVLTF
TRBV5-1	-	TRBD1	TRBJ1-1	TGCGCCAGCAGCTTGGGGGACAGGGGCGGTACTGAAGCTTTCTTT	CASSLGDRGGTEAFF
TRBV6-2/TRBV6-3	many	TRBD2	TRBJ2-1	TGTGCCAGCAGTTACTCGAGGCTAGCGGGAGGGTTCTCCTACAATGAGCAGTTCTTC	CASSYSRLAGGFSYNEQFF
TRBV29-1	many	TRBD2	TRBJ2-1	TGCAGCGTTGGACTAGCGGGAGGCACTGAGCAGTTCTTC	CSVGLAGGTEQFF
TRBV11-2	many	TRBD1	TRBJ1-2	TGTGCCAGCAGCTCATATCTGCAGGGGGCCCCTCGCGGAGGACGCTATGGCTACACCTTC	CASSSYLQGAPRGGRYGYTF
TRBV10-1	few	-	TRBJ2-1	TGCGCCAGCAGTGAGGGGATCTACAATGAGCAGTTCTTC	CASSEGIYNEQFF
TRBV19	many	-	TRBJ2-3	TGTGCCAGTACCAGGGCAGATACGCAGTATTTT	CASTRADTQYF
TRBV6-2/TRBV6-3	many	-	TRBJ2-2	TGTGCCAGCAGTGACGTAGGGCCCGGGGAGCTGTTTTTT	CASSDVGPGELFF
TRBV12-3/TRBV12-4	many	-	TRBJ2-3	TGTGCCAGCAGCCCTGCGCAGGGAAAATCAGATACGCAGTATTTT	CASSPAQGKSDTQYF
TRBV3-1	many	-	TRBJ2-5	TGTGCCAGCAGCCAAGATAGGCGATGGAGGACCTACGAGACCCAGTACTTC	CASSQDRRWRTYETQYF
TRBV12-3/TRBV12-4	many	TRBD2	TRBJ2-7	TGTGCCAGCAGTTCCGGGACTAGCGGGAGGTGGTACGAGCAGTACTTC	CASSSGTSGRWYEQYF
TRBV7-2	many	TRBD2	TRBJ2-7	TGTGCCAGCAGCTGGGGACTAGCGGGGGGGCCATACGAGCAGTACTTC	CASSWGLAGGPYEQYF
TRBV4-1	many	-	TRBJ2-7	TGCGCCAGCAGCCAAGGCCCTATCGTTGGCTACGAGCAGTACTTC	CASSQGPIVGYEQYF
TRBV28	many	-	TRBJ2-7	TGTGCCAGCAGTTGCCCCGTTCCGACGGGGGCTTACGAGCAGTACTTC	CASSCPVPTGAYEQYF
TRBV20-1	many	TRBD1	TRBJ2-2	TGCAGTGCTAGAGGACAGGGGGCTTTGACCGGGGAGCTGTTTTTT	CSARGQGALTGELFF
TRBV12-3/TRBV12-4	many	TRBD2	TRBJ2-3	TGTGCCAGCCGAAGCGGGGGGGGCACAGATACGCAGTATTTT	CASRSGGGTDTQYF
TRBV20-1	many	TRBD1	TRBJ2-1	TGCAGTGCTAGTGACAGGGGGTATGAGCAGTTCTTC	CSASDRGYEQFF
TRBV20-1	many	-	TRBJ2-1	TGCAGTGCTAACAGGGCTGGGGCTGAGCAGTTCTTC	CSANRAGAEQFF
TRBV10-3	-	-	TRBJ2-7	TGTGCCATCAGTGAGGGTGTAGAGCAGTACTTC	CAISEGVEQYF